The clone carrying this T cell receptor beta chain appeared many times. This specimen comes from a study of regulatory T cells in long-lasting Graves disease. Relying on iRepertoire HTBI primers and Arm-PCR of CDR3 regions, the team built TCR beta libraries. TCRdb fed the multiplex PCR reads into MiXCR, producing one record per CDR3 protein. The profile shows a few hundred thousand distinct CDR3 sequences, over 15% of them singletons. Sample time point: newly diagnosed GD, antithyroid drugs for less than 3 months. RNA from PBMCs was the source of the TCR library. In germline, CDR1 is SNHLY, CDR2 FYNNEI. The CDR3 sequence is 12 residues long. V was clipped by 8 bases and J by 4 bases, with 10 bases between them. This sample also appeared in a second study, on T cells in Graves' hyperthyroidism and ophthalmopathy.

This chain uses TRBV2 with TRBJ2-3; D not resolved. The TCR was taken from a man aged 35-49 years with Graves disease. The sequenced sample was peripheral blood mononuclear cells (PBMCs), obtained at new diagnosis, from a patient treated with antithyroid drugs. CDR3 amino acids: CASELVPDTQYF. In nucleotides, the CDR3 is TGTGCCAGCGAGCTAGTTCCAGATACGCAGTATTTT.